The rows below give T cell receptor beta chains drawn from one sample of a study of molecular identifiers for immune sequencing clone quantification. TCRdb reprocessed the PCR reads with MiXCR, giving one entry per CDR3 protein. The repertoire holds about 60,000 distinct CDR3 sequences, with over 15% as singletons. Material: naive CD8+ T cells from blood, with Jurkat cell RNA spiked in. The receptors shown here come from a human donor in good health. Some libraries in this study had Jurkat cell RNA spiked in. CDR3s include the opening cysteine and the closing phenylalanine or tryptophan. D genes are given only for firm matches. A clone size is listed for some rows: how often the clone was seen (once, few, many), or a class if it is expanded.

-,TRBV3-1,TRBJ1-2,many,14,CASSQDSQSYGYTF,TGTGCCAGCAGCCAAGATTCCCAGTCCTATGGCTACACCTTC
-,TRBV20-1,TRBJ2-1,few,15,CSARDPDADYNEQFF,TGCAGTGCTAGAGACCCGGACGCCGACTACAATGAGCAGTTCTTC
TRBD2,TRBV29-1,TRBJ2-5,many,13,CSMAGGRQETQYF,TGCAGCATGGCGGGGGGCAGGCAAGAGACCCAGTACTTC
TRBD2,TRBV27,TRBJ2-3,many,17,CASSLLDSGGGSDTQYF,TGTGCCAGCAGTTTATTGGATAGCGGGGGTGGGTCAGATACGCAGTATTTT
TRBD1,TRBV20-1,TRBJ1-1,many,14,CSAFDGQGDTEAFF,TGCAGTGCTTTTGATGGACAGGGCGACACTGAAGCTTTCTTT
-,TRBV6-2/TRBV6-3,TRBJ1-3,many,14,CASSPFGTGNTIYF,TGTGCCAGCAGCCCGTTTGGAACTGGAAACACCATATATTTT
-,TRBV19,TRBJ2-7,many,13,CASSQFPSYEQYF,TGTGCCAGTAGCCAATTCCCCTCCTACGAGCAGTACTTC
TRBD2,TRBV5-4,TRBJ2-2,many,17,CASSSPLADPNTGELFF,TGTGCCAGCAGCTCTCCGCTAGCGGATCCGAACACCGGGGAGCTGTTTTTT
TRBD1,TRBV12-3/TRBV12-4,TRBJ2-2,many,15,CASSHPGGFTGELFF,TGTGCCAGCAGCCATCCAGGGGGCTTCACCGGGGAGCTGTTTTTT
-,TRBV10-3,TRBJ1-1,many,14,CAISEGRENTEAFF,TGTGCCATCAGTGAGGGACGGGAGAACACTGAAGCTTTCTTT
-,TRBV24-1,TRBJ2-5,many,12,CATSDFEETQYF,TGTGCCACCAGTGATTTTGAAGAGACCCAGTACTTC
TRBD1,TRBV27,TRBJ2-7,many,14,CASSMAGQGYEQYF,TGTGCCAGCAGTATGGCGGGACAGGGGTACGAGCAGTACTTC
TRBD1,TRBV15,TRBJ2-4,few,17,CATSSTWTGSAKNIQYF,TGTGCCACCAGCAGTACCTGGACAGGGAGTGCCAAAAACATTCAGTACTTC
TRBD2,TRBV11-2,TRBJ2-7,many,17,CASSPPGGASGRYEQYF,TGTGCCAGCAGCCCCCCGGGGGGGGCTAGCGGGAGGTACGAGCAGTACTTC
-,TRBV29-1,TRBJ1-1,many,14,CSVVSAGSWTEAFF,TGCAGCGTTGTCTCGGCTGGATCATGGACTGAAGCTTTCTTT
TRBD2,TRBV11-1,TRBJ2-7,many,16,CASSLWPPAGTYEQYF,TGTGCCAGCAGCTTATGGCCCCCAGCGGGAACCTACGAGCAGTACTTC
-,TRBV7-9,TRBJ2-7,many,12,CASSSTNYEQYF,TGTGCCAGCAGCTCCACGAACTACGAGCAGTACTTC
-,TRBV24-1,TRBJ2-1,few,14,CATSERDPYNEQFF,TGTGCCACCAGTGAAAGGGACCCGTACAATGAGCAGTTCTTC
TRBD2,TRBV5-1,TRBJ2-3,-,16,CASSGGERERWDTQYF,TGCGCCAGCAGCGGAGGGGAGCGGGAGAGGTGGGATACGCAGTATTTT
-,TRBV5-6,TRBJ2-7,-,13,CASRPTGTYEQYF,TGTGCCAGCAGACCGACGGGAACCTACGAGCAGTACTTC
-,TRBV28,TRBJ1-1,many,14,CASSLGSDGTEAFF,TGTGCCAGCAGTTTAGGGAGTGATGGCACTGAAGCTTTCTTT
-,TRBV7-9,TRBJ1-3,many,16,CASSLGPGGAGNTIYF,TGTGCCAGCAGCTTAGGGCCTGGAGGCGCTGGAAACACCATATATTTT
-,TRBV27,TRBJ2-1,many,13,CATGGHVYNEQFF,TGTGCCACCGGGGGACACGTCTACAATGAGCAGTTCTTC
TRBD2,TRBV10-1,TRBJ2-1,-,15,CASSVRLAGYNEQFF,TGCGCCAGCAGTGTTAGGCTAGCGGGTTACAATGAGCAGTTCTTC
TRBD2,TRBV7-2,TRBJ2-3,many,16,CASSLYVGGPGDTQYF,TGTGCCAGCAGCTTATACGTGGGAGGGCCGGGAGATACGCAGTATTTT
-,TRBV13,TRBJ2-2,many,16,CASSSAFQVVQEELFF,TGTGCCAGCAGCTCGGCCTTCCAGGTGGTCCAGGAAGAGCTGTTTTTT
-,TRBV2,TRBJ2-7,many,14,CASSGLVVSYEQYF,TGTGCCAGCAGTGGGTTGGTCGTGTCCTACGAGCAGTACTTC
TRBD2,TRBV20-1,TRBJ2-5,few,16,CSAHHLGLAGDETQYF,TGCAGTGCTCACCATCTCGGACTAGCGGGAGACGAGACCCAGTACTTC
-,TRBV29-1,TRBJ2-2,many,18,CSPRTVKDIHIDTGELFF,TGCAGCCCTAGGACAGTCAAAGATATACACATCGACACCGGGGAGCTGTTTTTT
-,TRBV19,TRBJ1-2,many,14,CASSAGILLPGYTF,TGTGCCAGTAGTGCCGGGATCCTCCTTCCCGGCTACACCTTC
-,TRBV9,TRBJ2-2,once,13,CASSAPLTGELFF,TGTGCCAGCAGCGCCCCACTAACCGGGGAGCTGTTTTTT
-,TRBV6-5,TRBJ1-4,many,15,CASSYSFQGGEKLFF,TGTGCCAGCAGTTACTCATTTCAGGGTGGTGAAAAACTGTTTTTT
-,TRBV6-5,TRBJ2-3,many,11,CASRGTDTQYF,TGTGCCAGCAGGGGGACAGATACGCAGTATTTT
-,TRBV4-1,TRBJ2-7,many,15,CASSKQSGGHYEQYF,TGCGCCAGCAGCAAACAATCAGGGGGGCACTACGAGCAGTACTTC
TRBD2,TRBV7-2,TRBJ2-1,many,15,CASSELAGVINEQFF,TGTGCCAGCAGCGAGCTAGCGGGAGTTATAAATGAGCAGTTCTTC
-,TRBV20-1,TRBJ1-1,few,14,CSAKIWGESTEAFF,TGCAGTGCTAAGATTTGGGGGGAGAGCACTGAAGCTTTCTTT
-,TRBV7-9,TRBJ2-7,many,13,CASSFIGLPEQYF,TGTGCCAGCAGCTTCATCGGTCTCCCCGAGCAGTACTTC
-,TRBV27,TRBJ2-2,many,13,CASSLAAPGELFF,TGTGCCAGCAGTTTAGCTGCGCCCGGGGAGCTGTTTTTT
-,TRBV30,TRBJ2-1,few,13,CAWRAGSGNEQFF,TGTGCCTGGAGGGCAGGAAGCGGCAATGAGCAGTTCTTC
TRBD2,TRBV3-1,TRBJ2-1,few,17,CASSFTGTSGLYNEQFF,TGTGCCAGCAGCTTCACCGGGACTAGCGGTCTATACAATGAGCAGTTCTTC
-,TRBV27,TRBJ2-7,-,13,CASSLGPGYEQYF,TGTGCCAGCAGTTTAGGCCCGGGCTACGAGCAGTACTTC
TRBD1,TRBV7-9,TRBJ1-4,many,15,CASSLVGTGYEKLFF,TGTGCCAGCAGCTTAGTTGGGACAGGGTATGAAAAACTGTTTTTT
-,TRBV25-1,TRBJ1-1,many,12,CASSVSRGEAFF,TGTGCCAGCAGTGTCAGTCGGGGTGAAGCTTTCTTT
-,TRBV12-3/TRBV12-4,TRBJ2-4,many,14,CASSLQGFGNIQYF,TGTGCCAGCAGTTTGCAGGGATTTGGAAACATTCAGTACTTC
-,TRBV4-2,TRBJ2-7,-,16,CASSQARTAYPYEQYF,TGTGCCAGCAGCCAAGCGAGGACAGCCTACCCCTACGAGCAGTACTTC
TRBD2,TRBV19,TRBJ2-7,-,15,CASSIAGLAQNEQYF,TGTGCCAGTAGTATAGCGGGACTAGCGCAAAACGAGCAGTACTTC
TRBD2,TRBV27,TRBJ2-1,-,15,CASSFGTSGYNEQFF,TGTGCCAGCAGTTTCGGGACTAGCGGGTACAATGAGCAGTTCTTC
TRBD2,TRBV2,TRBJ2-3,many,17,CASLLSSGSASADTQYF,TGTGCCAGCTTGCTGTCTAGCGGGAGTGCCAGTGCAGATACGCAGTATTTT
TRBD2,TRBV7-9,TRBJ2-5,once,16,CASSFIQAGVQETQYF,TGTGCCAGCAGCTTTATCCAAGCGGGAGTTCAAGAGACCCAGTACTTC
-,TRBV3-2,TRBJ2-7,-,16,CASSQERDRVNYEQYF,TGTGCCAGCAGCCAAGAACGGGACAGGGTCAACTACGAGCAGTACTTC
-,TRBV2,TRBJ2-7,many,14,CASDRGPSTYEQYF,TGTGCCAGCGATCGCGGACCCTCCACCTACGAGCAGTACTTC
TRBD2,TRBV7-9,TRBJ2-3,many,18,CASILSWGLAGVTDTQYF,TGTGCCAGCATCCTAAGCTGGGGGCTAGCGGGAGTCACAGATACGCAGTATTTT
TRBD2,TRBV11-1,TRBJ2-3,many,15,CASSLEGLVTDTQYF,TGTGCCAGCAGCTTAGAGGGACTAGTCACAGATACGCAGTATTTT
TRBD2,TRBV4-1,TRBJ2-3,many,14,CASSQVSGSDTQYF,TGCGCCAGCAGCCAAGTTAGCGGGAGTGATACGCAGTATTTT
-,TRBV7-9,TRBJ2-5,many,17,CASSLIGTAMGQETQYF,TGTGCCAGCAGCTTAATTGGCACGGCTATGGGCCAAGAGACCCAGTACTTC
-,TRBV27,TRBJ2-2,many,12,CASSLFTGELFF,TGTGCCAGCAGTTTATTTACCGGGGAGCTGTTTTTT
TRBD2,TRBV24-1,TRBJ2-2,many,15,CATRGLAENTGELFF,TGTGCCACTAGGGGACTAGCGGAGAACACCGGGGAGCTGTTTTTT
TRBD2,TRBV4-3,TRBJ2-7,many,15,CASSQEAGETYEQYF,TGCGCCAGCAGCCAAGAGGCGGGAGAAACTTACGAGCAGTACTTC
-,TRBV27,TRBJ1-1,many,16,CASSFAALEMGTEAFF,TGTGCCAGCAGTTTTGCCGCTCTTGAGATGGGGACTGAAGCTTTCTTT
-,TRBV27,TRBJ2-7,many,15,CASRDGGTPPYEQYF,TGTGCCAGCAGAGACGGCGGGACCCCGCCCTACGAGCAGTACTTC